The subject of this entry is one T cell receptor beta chain. Its matching antigen is unknown. V lost 5 bases to trimming and J lost 3 bases; unmatched junction nucleotides: 6. This CDR3 comprises 15 residues. CDR1 ENHRY and CDR2 SYGVKD come from the germline V gene. TCRdb redid the calling of the RT-PCR reads with MiXCR, one entry per CDR3 protein. Of around 480,000 distinct CDR3 sequences listed, approximately 11% are singletons. This entry belongs to a study of response to subunit inactivated influenza vaccine. Study results and caveats: The authors offered the suggestion that each seasonal influenza vaccination recruits few new T cells.

This specimen consisted of PBMCs from blood, obtained around seven weeks after vaccination. This clonotype was sampled from a man aged 50-60 years who received an inactivated influenza vaccine. The V gene is TRBV10-3, the J gene TRBJ2-2; 7 nucleotides line up with TRBD1. The CDR3 DNA is TGTGCCATCAGTACCGGGACAGAACACACCGGGGAGCTGTTTTTT. Translation gives CAISTGTEHTGELFF.